This record looks at one T cell receptor beta chain sequence and its context. The target of this receptor is not known. One base away there is no much larger clone; base qualities are not given. The library was made by the immunoSEQ multiplex PCR assay. For most patients, genomic DNA was subjected to high-throughput TCR-beta CDR3 sequencing by Adaptive Biotechnologies. In the original analysis: TCR sequencing data for around 19 patients were retrieved from Adaptive's ImmunoSEQ software; three other patients were processed with MiXCR and VDJtools. CDR3 nucleotide sequences shared between donor and recipient were removed because the origin of such sequences could not be assigned. To count as alloreactive, a clone needed at least 2-fold expansion over unstimulated cells and a minimum CFSE-low frequency of 0.002% (template counts) or 0.001% (read counts). A clone was considered mappable if detected in the sequenced pre-transplant spleen, lymph node, or MLR CFSE-low populations of the donor or recipient. The cumulative frequency of alloreactive clones was calculated as a percentage of all sequences, weighted by copy number. The table was pulled from immuneACCESS by TCRdb, which kept in-frame rearrangements only. Such tables lose some clones; where checked, under half of the loss comes from unresolved V genes, and the rest has no known cause. V and J calls plus clone size are reproduced from that table; the DNA served to infer D and trimming. This sample is represented by 98,000 or so clones; 86% of them were singletons. The ten largest clonotypes hold around 1.4% of the sample.

Blood samples were collected up to 4 times in the first month after transplant and then at least monthly when available. Reading the germline V gene gives CDR1 MNHNS and CDR2 SASEGT. V and J are trimmed by 4 bases and 5 bases, and the gene matches miss 14 bases of the junction. Measured from the cysteine to the phenylalanine, the CDR3 is 17 residues long. Solely the CDR3 DNA is kept, with 51 bases framed from the first base. The data were taken from a study of graft-versus-host responses after intestinal transplantation (dated by TCRdb to the early 2020s). For the study in its entirety: The transplants that recipients got were multivisceral, liver-intestinal, or isolated intestinal. Donor T cell macrochimerism was defined as a peak of at least 4% donor T cells among recipient peripheral blood mononuclear cells. All recipients received anti-thymocyte globulin induction followed by maintenance tacrolimus and steroids for roughly three years. Of the 20 to 30 intestinal transplant recipients enrolled in the cohort, one of whom was a retransplant, a few patients without pretransplant specimens were excluded. Alloreactive clones were identified by sequencing pre-transplant mixed lymphocyte reaction products and comparing them with unstimulated pre-transplant donor and recipient T cells. Rather than going through the commercial service, samples from a few later patients were sequenced in-house on an Illumina MiSeq and processed with MiXCR. Graft-versus-host and host-versus-graft alloreactive T cell clones were tracked in the graft, circulation and bone marrow after intestinal transplantation using bulk TCR-beta CDR3 sequencing. Summary of the overall study and its limitations: Conclusions were limited by the relatively low number and heterogeneity of intestinal transplant patients. In the allografts of patients with donor T cell macrochimerism, GvH to HvG T cell clonal ratios were high. Early after transplant, peak levels of circulating GvH clones were associated with declines in HvG clones. GvH clones were found in recipient bone marrow, and some of the GvH clones appeared earlier in ileal mucosa or blood, which is consistent with an intestinal mucosal origin.

The source is a human patient who received an intestinal transplant, so some T cells may come from the graft donor. Here the chain combines TRBV6-1 and TRBJ2-5, and TRBD2 aligns with 9 junction nucleotides. The sample in question was PBMCs, obtained 255 days after intestinal transplant. The base sequence is TGTGCCAGCAGTGTCCAACGGCTGCGGGGGGGCGGGGAGACCCAGTACTTC. It codes for CASSVQRLRGGGETQYF.